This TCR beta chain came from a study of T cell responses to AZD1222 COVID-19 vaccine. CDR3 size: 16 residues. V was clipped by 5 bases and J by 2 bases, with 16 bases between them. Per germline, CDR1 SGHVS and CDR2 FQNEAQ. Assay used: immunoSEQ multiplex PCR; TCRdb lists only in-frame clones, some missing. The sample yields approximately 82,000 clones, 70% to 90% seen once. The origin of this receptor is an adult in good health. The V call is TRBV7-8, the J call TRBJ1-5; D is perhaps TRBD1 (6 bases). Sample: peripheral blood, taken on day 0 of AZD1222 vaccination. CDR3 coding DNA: TGTGCCAGCAGCCGGTTTGGGGGGGCGGGCAATCAGCCCCAGCATTTT. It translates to CASSRFGGAGNQPQHF. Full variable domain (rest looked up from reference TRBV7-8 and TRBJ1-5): GAGVSQSPRYKVAKRGQDVALRCDPISGHVSLFWYQQALGQGPEFLTYFQNEAQLDKSGLPSDRFFAERPEGSVSTLKIQRTQQEDSAVYLCASSRFGGAGNQPQHFGDGTRLSIL.